Listed below are T cell receptor beta chains from one sample, sequenced in a study of blood T cell repertoires in COVID-19. Sequenced by immunoSEQ multiplex PCR; TCRdb stores in-frame clones only, minus some. The sample consists of about 120,000 clones, approximately 80% of them appearing once. The sample comprised peripheral blood. These receptors were collected from an older woman with acute or convalescent COVID-19. Each CDR3 is given with its conserved first and last residue. The D gene is left open where the match is weak. Expanded clones are given a class, and other clones once, few, many or no size at all.

D,V,size,J,DNA,CDR3
NA,TRBV6-1,NA,TRBJ1-2,TGTGCCAGCAAGGCAGCGGAAGGTGGCTACACCTTC,CASKAAEGGYTF
TRBD1,TRBV6-6,NA,TRBJ1-5,TGTGCCAGCAGTTACATAGAGGGGGCTCAGCCCCAGCATTTT,CASSYIEGAQPQHF
NA,TRBV10-3,NA,TRBJ2-1,TGTGCCATCAGTGAGTCGGGGGGACGCTCCTACAATGAGCAGTTCTTC,CAISESGGRSYNEQFF
TRBD1,TRBV7-9,once,TRBJ1-2,TGTGCCAGCTCCCCTTCAGGGACAGGGGACAACTATGGCTACACCTTC,CASSPSGTGDNYGYTF
TRBD1,TRBV10-2,NA,TRBJ1-6,TGCGCCAGCAGTGAGTCCAGACAGGGAGCGGACTCACCCCTCCACTTT,CASSESRQGADSPLHF
NA,TRBV5-6,NA,TRBJ2-3,TGTGCCAGCAGCTTGACCGGCAGGGCATCCGCAGATACGCAGTATTTT,CASSLTGRASADTQYF
TRBD2,TRBV6-5,NA,TRBJ2-7,TGTGCCAGCAGCCCCGCGGGACTAGTCTTCGAGCAGTACTTC,CASSPAGLVFEQYF
TRBD1,TRBV5-1,NA,TRBJ2-1,TGCGCCAGCAGCCTGGGACAGGGTGGGGATGAGCAGTTCTTC,CASSLGQGGDEQFF
TRBD1,TRBV2,NA,TRBJ1-1,TGTGCCAGCAGGGGGACCGGGACAGGGGGAGAGGGAGCTTTCTTT,CASRGTGTGGEGAFF
NA,TRBV9,NA,TRBJ2-1,TGTGCCAGGAAGACCGCAGGGGTGCATGAGCAGTTCTTC,CARKTAGVHEQFF
TRBD1,TRBV19,NA,TRBJ1-4,TGTGCCAGTAGTCGGGACAGGGGTCCCGAAAAACTGTTTTTT,CASSRDRGPEKLFF
NA,TRBV3-1/TRBV3-2,NA,TRBJ1-6,TGTGCCAGCAGCCAGGCCCGCCGGGAATCACCCCTCCACTTT,CASSQARRESPLHF
NA,TRBV3-1/TRBV3-2,few,TRBJ2-7,TGTGCCAGCAGCCCCCCGGCGACAGGAGTTTACGAGCAGTACTTC,CASSPPATGVYEQYF
NA,TRBV14,few,TRBJ2-6,TGTGCCAGCAGCCAAGCTCGGTCTGGGGCCAACGTCCTGACTTTC,CASSQARSGANVLTF
NA,TRBV3-1/TRBV3-2,NA,TRBJ2-5,TGTGCCAGCAGCCAAGTTCCAGGCCGTTTAGAGACCCAGTACTTC,CASSQVPGRLETQYF
NA,TRBV5-1,NA,TRBJ2-7,TGCGCCAGCAGCTTTAGACAGGAATACGAGCAGTACTTC,CASSFRQEYEQYF
NA,TRBV5-1,few,TRBJ1-4,TGCGCCAGCAGCTCCGAGGGGGAGTTCTATGAAAAACTGTTTTTT,CASSSEGEFYEKLFF
NA,TRBV6-2/TRBV6-3,NA,TRBJ2-1,TGTGCCAGCAGCTTAGCTCATGAGCAGTTCTTC,CASSLAHEQFF
NA,TRBV28,NA,TRBJ2-1,TGTGCCAGCAGTTTATTACCGGAGCCGAGCAAGTTCTTC,CASSLLPEPSKFF
NA,TRBV7-9,NA,TRBJ1-5,TGTGCCAGCAGCCTTGACTTCCAGCGGCCCCAGCATTTT,CASSLDFQRPQHF
TRBD1,TRBV7-3,NA,TRBJ1-1,TGTGCCAGCAGCCTTCAGGGGGACACTGAAGCTTTCTTT,CASSLQGDTEAFF
TRBD2,TRBV5-4,NA,TRBJ2-1,TGTGCCAGCAGCTTAGCGGGGGGGCAAGCCAATGAGCAGTTCTTC,CASSLAGGQANEQFF
NA,TRBV2,NA,TRBJ2-7,TGTGCCAGCAGCGTTGACAGGGAGGACGCCTACGAGCAGTACTTC,CASSVDREDAYEQYF
NA,TRBV3-1/TRBV3-2,NA,TRBJ2-1,TGTGCCAGCAGCCGAGGAGGGGGCCACAATGAGCAGTTCTTC,CASSRGGGHNEQFF
TRBD2,TRBV5-8,NA,TRBJ2-5,TGTGCCGCTCCCCGGGGGGGAGGCAGGGAGACCCAGTACTTC,CAAPRGGGRETQYF
NA,TRBV9,NA,TRBJ1-3,TGTGCCAGCAGCGTAAGCGGGGGCTTTGGAAACACCATATATTTT,CASSVSGGFGNTIYF
NA,TRBV10-2,NA,TRBJ1-1,TGCGCCAGCAGTGCGACGGGAGGGGACACTGAAGCTTTCTTT,CASSATGGDTEAFF
NA,TRBV5-5,NA,TRBJ1-5,TGTGCCAGCAGCTTACGCCCAGGTAATCAGCCCCAGCATTTT,CASSLRPGNQPQHF
TRBD1,TRBV9,NA,TRBJ1-6,TGTGCCAGCAGCGTCCTACCTGGGACAGGCAGAAGCTCCTATAATTCACCCCTCCACTTT,CASSVLPGTGRSSYNSPLHF
TRBD1,TRBV9,NA,TRBJ1-3,TGTGCCAGCAGCGTCGTAACGGGACAGGGGGCCGGAAACACCATATATTTT,CASSVVTGQGAGNTIYF
NA,TRBV5-1,NA,TRBJ2-1,TGCGCCAGCAGCTCCATACAGGGTGTGAATGAGCAGTTCTTC,CASSSIQGVNEQFF
NA,TRBV6-2/TRBV6-3,once,TRBJ2-7,TGTGCCAGCAGTCAGGAGGACTTTGTTGGGAACGAGCAGTACTTC,CASSQEDFVGNEQYF
TRBD1,TRBV16,NA,TRBJ2-5,TGTGCCAGCAGCCAATCGAACAGGGGTGGTCCCCAGTACTTC,CASSQSNRGGPQYF
NA,TRBV29-1,NA,TRBJ2-2,TGCAGCGTTGATCGGGGGAACACCGGGGAGCTGTTTTTT,CSVDRGNTGELFF
TRBD1,TRBV19,NA,TRBJ1-5,TGTGCCAGTAGGGAACAGGGGCTGGGCAATCAGCCCCAGCATTTT,CASREQGLGNQPQHF
TRBD2,TRBV5-1,once,TRBJ2-1,TGCGCCAGCAGCCCCGCCAGGGGCGGGAGGGCCCTCGGCAATGAGCAGTTCTTC,CASSPARGGRALGNEQFF
TRBD1,TRBV5-6,once,TRBJ1-4,TGTGCCAGCAGCTTGTCACAGGGGATTTTTCGGACTAATGAAAAACTGTTTTTT,CASSLSQGIFRTNEKLFF
NA,TRBV2,NA,TRBJ2-1,TGTGCCAGCACGCAGGGTTATGAGCAGTTCTTC,CASTQGYEQFF
NA,TRBV6-1,NA,TRBJ2-7,TGTGCCAGCAGTGAACGGACAAGGACAGCCTCCTCCTACGAGCAGTACTTC,CASSERTRTASSYEQYF
NA,TRBV30,NA,TRBJ1-6,TGTGCCTGGAGTGAACCCGGTTCACCCCTCCACTTT,CAWSEPGSPLHF
TRBD1,TRBV29-1,NA,TRBJ1-2,TGCAGCGTAAGGACAGGGTCTGGCTACACCTTC,CSVRTGSGYTF
NA,TRBV13,NA,TRBJ1-3,TGTGCCAGCAGCTTCCAGTCGGGGTCCTCTGGAAACACCATATATTTT,CASSFQSGSSGNTIYF
NA,TRBV27,few,TRBJ2-7,TGTGCCAGCAGTTCTAACGGCGAGCAGTACTTC,CASSSNGEQYF